Each of the 25 T cell receptor beta chains below was sequenced from the same sample in a study of shared clonotypes between healthy human individuals. TCRdb keeps only in-frame clones here, not all; method: immunoSEQ multiplex PCR. The sample includes about 480,000 clones, over 60% of them seen just once. Material: PBMCs. The receptors come from a woman in her forties in good health. Some clones in this sample may be carry-over from other donors' samples.

This clone came up a few times. The gene calls are TRBV5-1 and TRBJ2-5; 10 nucleotides line up with TRBD1. V gave up 4 bases and J gave up 1 base; unmatched junction bases: 4. Germline V CDR1 and CDR2: SGHRS, YFSETQ. This CDR3 is built from 15 residues. The CDR3, as DNA: TGCGCCAGCAGCGACCGGGACAGGGGCCAAGAGACCCAGTACTTC. Protein product: CASSDRDRGQETQYF. The variable domain in full, with the rest retrieved from reference TRBV5-1 and TRBJ2-5, is KAGVTQTPRYLIKTRGQQVTLSCSPISGHRSVSWYQQTPGQGLQFLFEYFSETQRNKGNFPGRFSGRQFSNSRSEMNVSTLELGDSALYLCASSDRDRGQETQYFGPGTRLLVL.

The V gene is TRBV7-9, the J gene TRBJ2-1; TRBD1 matches 9 bases. V was clipped by 3 bases and J by 8 bases; unmatched bases: 11. The CDR3 consists of 16 residues. CDR1 is SEHNR, CDR2 FQNEAQ, per germline (reference sequence). CDR3 protein: CASSFIPGQGRDEQFF. The DNA of the CDR3 is TGTGCCAGCAGCTTCATCCCGGGACAGGGACGGGATGAGCAGTTCTTC.

About this clone: It may be a read error: a sequence one base away is much more abundant. The gene calls are TRBV5-4 and TRBJ1-1, with D possibly being TRBD1 (5 bases). The ends were cut back, 4 bases at V and 0 bases at J, with 7 bases in the middle. The CDR3 covers 13 residues. Per the germline V gene, CDR1 is SGHNT and CDR2 is YYREEE (reference sequence). CDR3 region: CASSQGVNTEAFF. The CDR3 region has the DNA TGTGCCAGCAGCCAAGGGGTGAACACTGAAGCTTTCTTT. The whole variable domain, filled in from reference TRBV5-4 and TRBJ1-1, reads ETGVTQSPTHLIKTRGQQVTLRCSSQSGHNTVSWYQQALGQGPQFIFQYYREEENGRGNFPPRFSGLQFPNYSSELNVNALELDDSALYLCASSQGVNTEAFFGQGTRLTVV.

This rearrangement joins TRBV7-2 to TRBJ2-1; 7 bases line up with TRBD2. This CDR3 region has 17 residues. CDR1 is SGHTA and CDR2 is FQGNSA in the germline V gene. Trimming at V came to 1 base and at J to 8 bases, leaving 14 bases not matched to a gene. The CDR3 DNA sequence: TGTGCCAGCAGCTTAGTCGTTTTAGCGGGTAACACGGATGAGCAGTTCTTC. Its translation: CASSLVVLAGNTDEQFF.

This clone was counted a single time. The rearrangement joins TRBV5-3 to TRBJ2-1, with 12 bases fitting TRBD2. TRBV5-3 has ORF status, its function being uncertain. This CDR3 spans 17 amino acids. V dropped 4 bases and J dropped 8; count of bases not matched to a gene: 13. The CDR3 nucleotides read TGTGCCAGAAGCCCCCACGCCCTAGCGGGAGGGCCGGATGAGCAGTTCTTC. Translation gives CARSPHALAGGPDEQFF.

V and J are TRBV19 and TRBJ2-3; D perhaps matches TRBD2 (6 bases). Deletions cut 4 bases from V and 2 bases from J, with 10 bases between. Germline V gives CDR1 LNHDA, CDR2 SQIVND (reference sequence). This CDR3 contains 14 residues. The CDR3 here is CASSNRGLTDTQYF. The CDR3 DNA sequence: TGTGCCAGTAGTAATCGGGGACTCACAGATACGCAGTATTTT.

V usage is TRBV15 and J usage is TRBJ2-5; D is unclear. The germline V gene has CDR1 LNHNV and CDR2 YYDKDF (reference sequence). V gave up 0 bases and J gave up 4 bases, with 6 bases separating them. The CDR3 is made up of 13 amino acids. The CDR3 region is CATSREGRETQYF. Written as DNA, the CDR3 is TGTGCCACCAGCAGAGAAGGCCGAGAGACCCAGTACTTC.

In this sample, this clone turned up once. The chain combines TRBV19 with TRBJ1-4; TRBD1 agrees at 7 bases. The CDR3 is 15 amino acids. The ends lost 5 bases at V and 3 bases at J; junction bases unmatched: 6. From germline, CDR1 is LNHDA and CDR2 SQIVND (reference sequence). The CDR3 nucleotides read TGTGCCAGTAGTCCGCCGGGACAGCCTAATGAAAAACTGTTTTTT. Amino acids: CASSPPGQPNEKLFF.

The chain links TRBV10-2 to TRBJ2-1, with 15 bases aligning to TRBD2. The ends lost 4 bases at V and 9 bases at J; junction bases unmatched: 4. Germline loops: CDR1 WSHSY, CDR2 SAAADI. The CDR3 has 15 amino acids. CDR3 DNA sequence: TGCGCCAGCAGTGGGACTAGCGGGAGGGTCGGTGAGCAGTTCTTC. Translated: CASSGTSGRVGEQFF.

This clone was observed once. The V call is TRBV9, the J call TRBJ2-2; D might be TRBD2 (5 bases). CDR3 size: 15 residues. Germline CDR1 SGDLS, CDR2 YYNGEE. Trimming took 4 bases from V and 5 from J, leaving 15 bases between them. The CDR3 sequence: CASSLRAARTGELFF. CDR3 in DNA: TGTGCCAGCAGCCTCAGAGCGGCGAGAACCGGGGAGCTGTTTTTT.

The count of this clone is one. The chain carries TRBV6-5 and TRBJ2-1; D is ambiguous. The germline V gene encodes CDR1 MNHEY and CDR2 SVGAGI. The V end was cut by 2 bases, the J end by 8 bases, with 10 bases between. This CDR3 is 13 amino acids long. The CDR3 loop is CASSYDADYEQFF. For the CDR3, the DNA is TGTGCCAGCAGTTACGACGCAGACTATGAGCAGTTCTTC.

The chain carries TRBV18 and TRBJ2-1; perhaps D is TRBD1 or TRBD2 (5 bases each). CDR1 KGHSH and CDR2 LQKENI come from the germline V gene. Trimming pared 2 bases from V and 7 bases from J, leaving 18 bases between. The CDR3 runs to 16 residues. The chain's CDR3 is CASSPGEGYGRNEQFF. The CDR3 DNA reads as TGTGCCAGCTCACCAGGTGAGGGGTATGGTAGGAATGAGCAGTTCTTC.

The chain links TRBV5-4 to TRBJ2-7; 8 bases agree with TRBD2. This CDR3 has 13 amino acids. The V gene's germline CDR1 is SGHNT and CDR2 YYREEE (reference sequence). Unmatched junction bases numbered 1, after V lost 3 bases and J lost 2 bases. This CDR3 is CASSSGLAYEQYF. The CDR3 DNA is TGTGCCAGCAGCTCGGGACTAGCCTACGAGCAGTACTTC.

V usage is TRBV15 and J usage is TRBJ2-5, with 10 bases aligning to TRBD2. CDR1 and CDR2 (germline): LNHNV, YYDKDF (reference sequence). The CDR3 sequence is 14 residues long. Germline trimming cut 5 bases from V and 4 bases from J; bases unmatched to any gene: 4. The CDR3 bases are TGTGCCACCAGCGGACTAGCGGTGGGAGAGACCCAGTACTTC. Residues: CATSGLAVGETQYF.

The chain joins TRBV7-3 to TRBJ2-5; 7 positions match TRBD2. The CDR3 covers 15 residues. Germline CDR1 SGHTA, CDR2 FQGTGA. The trim removed 3 bases at V and 5 bases at J, leaving 9 bases unmatched. The CDR3: CASSLGGEGRETQYF. The CDR3 coding sequence is TGTGCCAGCAGCTTGGGAGGGGAGGGCCGGGAGACCCAGTACTTC.

This chain uses TRBV28 with TRBJ2-7; 9 bases fit TRBD1. CDR3 length: 13 residues. Trimming cost V 6 bases and J 5 bases; bases outside gene matches: 5. Germline lookup yields CDR1 MDHEN and CDR2 SYDVKM. The CDR3 region has the DNA TGTGCCAGCAGAGACAGGGGGGTAAACGAGCAGTACTTC. Amino acid sequence: CASRDRGVNEQYF.

The chain uses TRBV28 and TRBJ2-7, with D unclear. The CDR3 sequence is 15 residues long. With 6 bases removed from V and 2 bases from J, the gap between germline ends came to 17 bases. Germline CDR1 reads MDHEN; CDR2 reads SYDVKM. The CDR3 region is CASREYALKPYEQYF. CDR3 nucleotide sequence: TGTGCCAGCAGAGAGTACGCTCTAAAGCCCTACGAGCAGTACTTC.

This clone was seen many times. The CDR3 protein is CATSGVGQPQHF. Written as DNA, the CDR3 is TGTGCCACTAGCGGGGTGGGCCAGCCCCAGCATTTT. The V and J genes are TRBV27 and TRBJ1-5; D gene ambiguous. CDR1 is MNHEY and CDR2 is SMNVEV in the germline V gene (reference sequence). Trimming took 10 bases from V and 7 from J, leaving 14 bases between them. The CDR3 contains 12 residues.

This chain connects TRBV4-3 to TRBJ1-3, with 9 bases that match TRBD1. Germline V CDR1 and CDR2: LGHNA, YSLEER. CDR3 length equals 18 residues. The V segment lost 0 bases and the J segment 3 bases; nucleotides outside the gene matches: 9. CDR3 loop: CASSQEPPTGGYGNTIYF. The CDR3, as DNA: TGCGCCAGCAGCCAAGAACCGCCGACAGGGGGTTATGGAAACACCATATATTTT.

The chain combines TRBV5-4 with TRBJ2-2; 8 positions match TRBD1. Germline-derived CDR1 and CDR2 are SGHNT and YYREEE (reference sequence). The CDR3 sequence is 13 residues long. The ends lost 5 bases at V and 8 bases at J; junction bases unmatched: 5. CDR3 amino acids: CASSRTGPGELFF. In DNA form, the CDR3 reads TGTGCCAGCAGTCGGACAGGGCCTGGGGAGCTGTTTTTT.

A few counts support this clone. V usage is TRBV7-9 and J usage is TRBJ2-1; tentatively, D is TRBD2 (7 bases). This CDR3 is 16 amino acids long. The V gene's germline CDR1 is SEHNR and CDR2 FQNEAQ (reference sequence). V gave up 5 bases and J gave up 3 bases, with 17 bases separating them. The CDR3: CASSLRGAGNYNEQFF. CDR3 sequence (DNA): TGTGCCAGCAGCCTCCGGGGGGCAGGGAACTACAATGAGCAGTTCTTC.

This rearrangement joins TRBV6-5 to TRBJ2-7, with D perhaps matching TRBD1 or TRBD2 (5 bases each). With 9 bases removed from V and 0 bases from J, the gap between germline ends came to 15 bases. CDR3 size: 14 residues. Per the germline V gene, CDR1 is MNHEY and CDR2 is SVGAGI. The CDR3 DNA follows: TGTGCCAGTCCGTCCCCAGGGAGCTCCTACGAGCAGTACTTC. Residues: CASPSPGSSYEQYF.

Turning to this clone: Germline and junction disagree at one end, which may indicate a read error. The chain links TRBV29-1 to TRBJ1-2, with 9 nucleotides matching TRBD1. The CDR3 loop spans 17 amino acids. Germline loops: CDR1 SQVTM, CDR2 ANQGSEA. The CDR3 sequence is CSVEGTGRPLSNYGYTF. DNA for the CDR3: TGCAGCGTAGAAGGGACAGGGAGACCGCTTTCAAACTATGGCTACACCTTC.

The rearrangement links TRBV10-3 to TRBJ2-1; D not certain. V dropped 3 bases and J dropped 0 bases, with 9 bases sitting between them. The germline V gene encodes CDR1 ENHRY and CDR2 SYGVKD. The CDR3 covers 15 residues. The CDR3, as DNA: TGTGCCATCAGTGAAGTTATGAGCTCCTACAATGAGCAGTTCTTC. It is translated as CAISEVMSSYNEQFF.

The rearrangement joins TRBV7-8 to TRBJ2-5, with D tentatively TRBD2 (6 bases). Per the germline V gene, CDR1 is SGHVS and CDR2 is FQNEAQ. There are 18 residues in the CDR3. The V end was cut by 5 bases, the J end by 2 bases, with 24 bases between. CDR3 bases: TGTGCCAGCAGCCCCAGGCTAGCGACAAGACGGCGGCAAGAGACCCAGTACTTC. Amino acid sequence: CASSPRLATRRRQETQYF. The variable domain in full, with the rest retrieved from reference TRBV7-8 and TRBJ2-5, is GAGVSQSPRYKVAKRGQDVALRCDPISGHVSLFWYQQALGQGPEFLTYFQNEAQLDKSGLPSDRFFAERPEGSVSTLKIQRTQQEDSAVYLCASSPRLATRRRQETQYFGPGTRLLVL.